This T cell receptor beta chain was recovered during a study of blood T cell repertoires in COVID-19. Whole-study context: Donors in the United States, Italy and Spain gave samples during acute or convalescent COVID-19. Sources were T cells, B-cell-depleted T cells, or PBMCs; the material itself was cDNA or gDNA.

This clone was seen once. Germline V gene lookup returns CDR1 SEHNR and CDR2 FQNEAQ (reference sequence). This CDR3 has 12 amino acids. Trimming removed 7 bases from V and 4 bases from J, with 7 bases in between. In the study's own analysis: Researchers report that nucleated cell counts were estimated from reference gene primer amplification. Libraries were prepared by immunoSEQ multiplex PCR; TCRdb keeps only in-frame clonotypes and omits some of them. V, J and clone size were drawn from that table, and D and trimming were deduced from the DNA. The sample yields some 48,000 clones, roughly 87% seen once.

The sample comprised peripheral blood. The chain employs TRBV7-9 and TRBJ2-2; D not resolved. The receptor's source is a woman of 80 years or more with acute or convalescent COVID-19. The CDR3 DNA follows: TGTGCCAGCAACCCGGTCACCGGGGAGCTGTTTTTT. It translates to CASNPVTGELFF.